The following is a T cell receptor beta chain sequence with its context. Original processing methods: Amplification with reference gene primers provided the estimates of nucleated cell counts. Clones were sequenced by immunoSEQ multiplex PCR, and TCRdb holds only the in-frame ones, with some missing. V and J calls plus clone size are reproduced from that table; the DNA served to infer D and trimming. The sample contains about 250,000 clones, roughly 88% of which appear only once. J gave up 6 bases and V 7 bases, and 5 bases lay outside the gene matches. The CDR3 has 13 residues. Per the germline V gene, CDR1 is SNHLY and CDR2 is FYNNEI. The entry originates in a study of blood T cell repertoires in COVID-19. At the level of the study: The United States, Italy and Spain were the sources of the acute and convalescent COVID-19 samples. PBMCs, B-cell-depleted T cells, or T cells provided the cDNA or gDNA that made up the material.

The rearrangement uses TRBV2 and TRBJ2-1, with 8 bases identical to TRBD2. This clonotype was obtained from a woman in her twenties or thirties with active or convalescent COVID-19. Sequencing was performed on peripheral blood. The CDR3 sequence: CASNLAGPNEQFF. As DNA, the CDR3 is TGTGCCAGCAACCTAGCGGGTCCCAATGAGCAGTTCTTC.